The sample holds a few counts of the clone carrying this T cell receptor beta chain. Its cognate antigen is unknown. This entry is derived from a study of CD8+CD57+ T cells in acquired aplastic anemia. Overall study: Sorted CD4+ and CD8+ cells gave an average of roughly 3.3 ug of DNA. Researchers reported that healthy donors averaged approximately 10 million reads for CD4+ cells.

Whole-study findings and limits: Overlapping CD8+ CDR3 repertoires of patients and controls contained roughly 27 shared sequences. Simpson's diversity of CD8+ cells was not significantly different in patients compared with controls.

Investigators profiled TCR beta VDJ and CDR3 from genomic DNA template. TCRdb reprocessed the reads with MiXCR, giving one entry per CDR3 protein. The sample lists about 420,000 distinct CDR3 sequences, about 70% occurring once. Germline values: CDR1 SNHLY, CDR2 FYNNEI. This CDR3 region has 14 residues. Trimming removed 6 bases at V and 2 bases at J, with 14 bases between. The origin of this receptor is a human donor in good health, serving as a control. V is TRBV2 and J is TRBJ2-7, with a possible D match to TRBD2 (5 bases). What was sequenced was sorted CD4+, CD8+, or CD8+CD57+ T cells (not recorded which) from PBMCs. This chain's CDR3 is CASRTVDGTYEQYF. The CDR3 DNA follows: TGTGCCAGCAGGACCGTGGACGGGACCTACGAGCAGTACTTC. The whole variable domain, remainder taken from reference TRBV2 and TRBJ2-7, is EPEVTQTPSHQVTQMGQEVILRCVPISNHLYFYWYRQILGQKVEFLVSFYNNEISEKSEIFDDQFSVERPDGSNFTLKIRSTKLEDSAMYFCASRTVDGTYEQYFGPGTRLTVT.